The 10 T cell receptor beta chains listed next were all sequenced from one sample in a study of T cells in Graves' hyperthyroidism and ophthalmopathy. The investigators amplified TCR beta CDR3 regions from RNA transcripts. HTBI primers were employed in a first-round RT-PCR of the TCR CDR3. TCRdb analysed the multiplex PCR reads with MiXCR anew, one entry per CDR3 protein. The data show 690,000 or so distinct CDR3 sequences, roughly 20% seen once. Material: blood. The receptors were gathered from a woman between 50 and 59 years old with Graves' hyperthyroidism that later progressed to Graves' ophthalmopathy.

Many counts were recorded for this clonotype. The CDR3 reads CSAEVLGQPTGNTIYF. CDR3 bases: TGCAGTGCTGAAGTACTGGGACAGCCAACTGGAAACACCATATATTTT. The chain combines TRBV20-1 with TRBJ1-3; 7 bases align to TRBD1. CDR3 length: 16 amino acids. Germline assignment: CDR1 DFQATT and CDR2 SNEGSKA (reference sequence). The V segment lost 5 bases and the J segment 2 bases; nucleotides outside the gene matches: 12.

This clonotype has ten or more counts. The J gene is TRBJ2-5, the V gene TRBV6-1; D is unresolved. Trimming pared 4 bases from V and 4 bases from J, leaving 7 bases between. The CDR3 has 12 amino acids. Germline loops: CDR1 MNHNS, CDR2 SASEGT. The CDR3 protein is CASSVRVETQYF. As DNA, the CDR3 is TGTGCCAGCAGTGTTCGGGTAGAGACCCAGTACTTC.

This clonotype was counted between two and nine times. The chain joins TRBV7-9 to TRBJ1-1, with 7 nucleotides matching TRBD1. The CDR3 totals 15 residues. V lost 4 bases and J lost 4; bases outside the gene matches: 9. Germline V gene lookup returns CDR1 SEHNR and CDR2 FQNEAQ (reference sequence). As DNA, the CDR3 is TGTGCCAGCAGCTCGACAGGGCGGATCGGCACTGAAGCTTTCTTT. Its protein product is CASSSTGRIGTEAFF.

This clonotype has just a few counts. V gene TRBV11-1 combines with J gene TRBJ1-5, with D possibly matching TRBD1 (5 bases). V was cut by 5 bases and J by 4 bases, with 18 bases left in between. This CDR3 has 16 residues. Germline V gene sequence: CDR1 SGHAT, CDR2 FQDESV (reference sequence). The CDR3 region has the DNA TGTGCCAGCAGCGCCCCCCAGGGTCGGCTGAATCAGCCCCAGCATTTT. Its protein is CASSAPQGRLNQPQHF.

The chain carries TRBV6-1 and TRBJ2-2; 8 positions agree with TRBD2. Germline CDR1 is MNHNS and CDR2 is SASEGT. This CDR3 is 15 amino acids long. After removal of 6 bases from V and 5 bases from J, the junction contained 8 bases not matched to a gene. The CDR3 loop is CASSDAGGGTGELFF. CDR3 coding DNA: TGTGCCAGCAGCGATGCGGGGGGAGGGACCGGGGAGCTGTTTTTT.

In its sample, this clonotype was seen a few times. The genes are TRBV20-1 and TRBJ2-1; 9 bases map to TRBD2. The J segment lost 5 bases and the V segment lost 2 bases, leaving 7 bases of the junction unmatched. CDR1 and CDR2 (germline): DFQATT, SNEGSKA (reference sequence). The CDR3 extends over 15 amino acids. The CDR3 here is CSARRSGGFNNEQFF. As DNA, the CDR3 is TGCAGTGCTAGACGGAGCGGGGGGTTCAACAATGAGCAGTTCTTC.

A few counts support this clonotype. V usage is TRBV18 and J usage is TRBJ2-1; D is undetermined. The ends were cut back, 6 bases at V and 5 bases at J, with 14 bases in the middle. The CDR3 has 14 amino acids. Germline V lookup: CDR1 KGHSH, CDR2 LQKENI. The CDR3 DNA sequence: TGTGCCAGCTCCCTCGGCCATGTCGACAATGAGCAGTTCTTC. Its translation is CASSLGHVDNEQFF.

The V and J genes are TRBV10-2 and TRBJ1-4, with TRBD1 identical over 10 bases. The CDR3 covers 16 residues. V shed 2 bases, J shed 7 bases, and the junction held 7 bases outside the gene matches. Germline lookup yields CDR1 WSHSY and CDR2 SAAADI. The CDR3 DNA is TGCGCCAGCAGTGAGCCAAAAGACAGGGGGCCTGAAAAACTGTTTTTT. It specifies CASSEPKDRGPEKLFF.

The table lists this clonotype with many counts. The CDR3 DNA reads as TGCGCCAGCAACAGGGATTCGAGCTCCTACGAGCAGTACTTC. This translates into CASNRDSSSYEQYF. This chain joins TRBV5-1 and TRBJ2-7; D may be TRBD1 (6 bases). V gave up 6 bases and J gave up 0 bases, with 13 bases separating them. Germline V gene sequence: CDR1 SGHRS, CDR2 YFSETQ. The length of the CDR3 is 14 residues.

This clonotype came up a few times. The chain has TRBV4-1 and TRBJ2-3; TRBD2 matches 8 bases. This CDR3 comprises 14 residues. The V gene's germline CDR1 is MGHRA and CDR2 YSYEKL. Trimming at V came to 2 bases and at J to 4 bases, leaving 2 bases not matched to a gene. The CDR3 protein is CASSQMGLADTQYF. The CDR3 DNA is TGCGCCAGCAGCCAAATGGGACTAGCAGATACGCAGTATTTT.